The T cell receptor beta chain under discussion was sequenced for a study of Graves' ophthalmopathy and Graves' hyperthyroidism. This clonotype was observed a few times. The CDR3 loop spans 14 amino acids. CDR1 SGHNT and CDR2 YENEEA come from the germline V gene. Deletions cut 0 bases from V and 3 bases from J, with 8 bases between. Enrollment excluded any patients with other autoimmune diseases, uncontrolled infections, pregnancy or lactation. The authors isolated PBMCs from about 10 ml of fresh peripheral blood. TCR beta CDR3 amplification used RNA transcripts. First-round RT-PCR employed HTBI primers, with a second-round multiplex PCR after it. TCRdb called the multiplex PCR reads again in MiXCR, with one record for every CDR3 protein. The sample contains about 380,000 distinct CDR3 sequences, 15% of which appear only once.

The TCR comes from a woman aged 18 to 35 with stable Graves' hyperthyroidism. The sample taken for sequencing was peripheral blood. The V gene is TRBV11-3, the J gene TRBJ1-1, with D uncertain. This CDR3 reads CASSLDTRHTEAFF. CDR3 DNA sequence: TGTGCCAGCAGCTTAGATACCCGGCACACTGAAGCTTTCTTT.